Shown below are 29 T cell receptor beta chains from a single sample sequenced in a study of OX40 agonist ivuxolimab in advanced cancers. Library construction relied on the immunoSEQ multiplex PCR assay. The clones in this table, taken by TCRdb from immuneACCESS, are in-frame only. Not every clone is retained; where verified, under half of the shortfall comes from an unresolved V gene, and the cause of the rest is unknown. Here the sample has tens of thousands of clones; 92% occur a single time. About 8.6% of the sample lies in the top ten. This sample comprised CD4+ or CD8+ T cells sorted from blood, obtained in a trial of the OX40 agonist ivuxolimab. Receptor source: an adult with an advanced solid tumor such as melanoma, head and neck, liver or kidney cancer.

The rearrangement uses TRBV11-2 and TRBJ1-1; no reliable D call. Between the trimmed V and J ends, which lost 6 bases and 1 base, there was a span of 12 bases. From germline, CDR1 is SGHAT and CDR2 FQNNGV. This CDR3 is 14 amino acids long. The CDR3 reads CASSPWQENTEAFF. The CDR3 bases are TGTGCCAGCAGTCCCTGGCAGGAGAACACTGAAGCTTTCTTT.

This rearrangement joins TRBV15 to TRBJ1-1, with a tentative D call TRBD1 (5 bases). The CDR3 covers 15 residues. Trimming shortened V by 0 bases and J by 1 base, and 9 bases separated the two germline ends. Germline loops: CDR1 LNHNV, CDR2 YYDKDF (reference sequence). CDR3 in amino acids: CATSREGGENTEAFF. Here the CDR3 DNA reads TGTGCCACCAGCAGAGAGGGGGGAGAGAACACTGAAGCTTTCTTT.

The V gene is TRBV13, the J gene TRBJ2-1; 8 bases align to TRBD2. Germline V gene data show CDR1 as PRHDT and CDR2 as FYEKMQ (reference sequence). The CDR3 contains 15 residues. Trimming at V came to 6 bases and at J to 6 bases, leaving 10 bases not matched to a gene. In DNA, the CDR3 is TGTGCCAGCAGTCATACGGGGGGGCCGGGCAATGAGCAGTTCTTC. This gives the protein CASSHTGGPGNEQFF.

This clone was observed at least ten times. This rearrangement joins TRBV6-4 to TRBJ1-1; possible D gene TRBD1, 5 bases. There are 15 residues in the CDR3. Per the germline V gene, CDR1 is MRHNA and CDR2 is SNTAGT. Trimming cost V 0 bases and J 4 bases, with 12 bases left between them. The CDR3 bases are TGTGCCAGCAGTGACTCGGCCGGGGGGGTCACTGAAGCTTTCTTT. This codes for CASSDSAGGVTEAFF.

CDR3 sequence (DNA): TGCGCCAGCAGCCATTGGCCCGGAGCACCCACAGATACGCAGTATTTT. Protein sequence: CASSHWPGAPTDTQYF. V is TRBV4-1 and J is TRBJ2-3; the D is unclear. Germline-derived CDR1 and CDR2 are MGHRA and YSYEKL. Deletions cut 3 bases from V and 2 bases from J, with 15 bases between. This CDR3 comprises 16 residues.

The rearrangement uses TRBV7-9 and TRBJ2-1; TRBD1 agrees at 9 bases. There are 16 residues in the CDR3. The germline gives CDR1 SEHNR, CDR2 FQNEAQ (reference sequence). V trimming: 0 bases; J trimming: 5 bases; junction bases outside the gene matches: 5. Here the CDR3 reads CASSLAGQGRDNEQFF. CDR3 DNA sequence: TGTGCCAGCAGCTTAGCGGGACAGGGAAGGGACAATGAGCAGTTCTTC.

As regards this clone: Other nucleotide sequences from this sample produce the same CDR3. The gene calls are TRBV6-5 and TRBJ2-7; unclear D gene. V was trimmed by 6 bases and J by 3 bases, leaving 0 bases between them. The CDR3 length is 9 residues. The germline CDR1 and CDR2 sequences are MNHEY and SVGAGI. CDR3 in DNA: TGTGCCAGCAGCTACGAGCAGTACTTC. Amino acids: CASSYEQYF.

The table lists this clone with a count of one. This chain connects TRBV6-5 to TRBJ2-7; weak D call: TRBD2 (5 bases). The CDR3 is made up of 14 amino acids. The ends were cut back, 2 bases at V and 1 base at J, with 9 bases in the middle. Looked up from germline, CDR1 is MNHEY and CDR2 is SVGAGI. The DNA for the CDR3 is TGTGCCAGCAGTTACCACGAGGGTTCCTACGAGCAGTACTTC. Its translation is CASSYHEGSYEQYF.

In nucleotides, the CDR3 is TGTGCCAGCAGTTTGATACAAAACACTGAAGCTTTCTTT. It codes for CASSLIQNTEAFF. The chain employs TRBV27 and TRBJ1-1; D ambiguous. Deletions cut 3 bases from V and 2 bases from J, with 7 bases between. Germline assignment: CDR1 MNHEY and CDR2 SMNVEV (reference sequence). This CDR3 has 13 residues.

This clone came up once. The V gene is TRBV7-8, the J gene TRBJ1-5; D is unclear. The V and J ends lost 2 bases and 4 bases respectively, with 15 bases between them. This CDR3 region has 16 residues. Germline assignment: CDR1 SGHVS and CDR2 FQNEAQ. CDR3 region: CASSLPSRVSNQPQHF. DNA of the CDR3: TGTGCCAGCAGCTTACCATCTAGGGTTAGTAATCAGCCCCAGCATTTT.

This clone was observed once. This chain links TRBV14 with TRBJ2-1; D uncertain. V lost 1 base and J lost 6, with 4 bases in between. Germline assignment: CDR1 SGHDN and CDR2 FVKESK. CDR3 length equals 12 residues. CDR3 in amino acids: CASSQGSNEQFF. CDR3 DNA: TGTGCCAGCAGCCAAGGAAGCAATGAGCAGTTCTTC.

The rearrangement links TRBV5-1 to TRBJ1-1; tentatively, D is TRBD1 (6 bases). Trimming pared 2 bases from V and 2 bases from J, leaving 10 bases between. CDR3 length equals 14 residues. Germline CDR1 SGHRS, CDR2 YFSETQ. CDR3 bases: TGCGCCAGCAGCTTCGGGGGCTACAACACTGAAGCTTTCTTT. Its protein product is CASSFGGYNTEAFF.

The chain recombines TRBV13 with TRBJ2-7; 9 bases agree with TRBD1. The CDR3 contains 14 residues. Germline V gene data show CDR1 as PRHDT and CDR2 as FYEKMQ (reference sequence). J gave up 2 bases and V 10 bases, and 9 bases lay outside the gene matches. The CDR3 loop reads CATASTGGTYEQYF. The CDR3 nucleotides read TGTGCCACCGCCTCGACAGGGGGGACCTACGAGCAGTACTTC.

This clone was counted once. V and J are TRBV7-8 and TRBJ1-2; a weak D match, TRBD1 (6 bases). Germline V gene sequence: CDR1 SGHVS, CDR2 FQNEAQ. The CDR3 covers 13 residues. Trimming left V 1 base short and J 5 bases short, with 8 bases between. As DNA, the CDR3 is TGTGCCAGCAGCTTAGACGGACAGTATGGCTACACCTTC. Its translation is CASSLDGQYGYTF.

The rearrangement joins TRBV10-2 to TRBJ2-7, with TRBD2 identical over 7 bases. Per germline, CDR1 WSHSY and CDR2 SAAADI. The V segment lost 0 bases and the J segment 5 bases; nucleotides outside the gene matches: 7. This CDR3 has 15 residues. The CDR3, as DNA: TGCGCCAGCAGTGAGTCGCAGATAGGGAGGGACGAGCAGTACTTC. Protein product: CASSESQIGRDEQYF.

The CDR3: CASRGAVFNEKLFF. The CDR3 nucleotides are TGTGCCAGTCGAGGGGCAGTCTTTAATGAAAAACTGTTTTTT. The chain is built from TRBV19 and TRBJ1-4; possible D gene TRBD1, 5 bases. The germline V and J ends were trimmed by 8 bases and 4 bases, with 14 bases remaining between them. CDR1 and CDR2 from the germline V gene are LNHDA and SQIVND (reference sequence). CDR3 size: 14 residues.

This chain joins TRBV9 and TRBJ2-1; the match to TRBD1 covers 8 bases. CDR3 length: 13 residues. CDR1 is SGDLS, CDR2 YYNGEE, per germline. The V gene end was trimmed by 3 bases and the J gene end by 12 bases; junction bases not matched to a gene: 8. In DNA form, the CDR3 reads TGTGCCAGCAGCGAGACAGGGGTCCAGGGGCAGTTCTTC. Translating it yields CASSETGVQGQFF.

The chain carries TRBV4-2 and TRBJ2-7, with D tentatively TRBD1 (6 bases). This CDR3 contains 15 residues. Germline CDR1 LGHNA, CDR2 YNFKEQ. V lost 0 bases and J lost 9, with 18 bases in between. CDR3 nucleotide sequence: TGTGCCAGCAGCCAAGACCCAGGGGCAGGGACGGTGCAGTACTTC. This codes for CASSQDPGAGTVQYF.

The chain recombines TRBV7-9 with TRBJ2-5, with D unresolved. Germline V lookup: CDR1 SEHNR, CDR2 FQNEAQ (reference sequence). Trimming pared 5 bases from V and 5 bases from J, leaving 12 bases between. CDR3 length: 13 residues. The CDR3 loop reads CASSLGDRETQYF. CDR3 sequence (DNA): TGTGCCAGCAGCCTGGGTGACCGGGAGACCCAGTACTTC.

The rearrangement uses TRBV13 and TRBJ2-5; no reliable D call. V was trimmed by 3 bases and J by 0 bases, leaving 11 bases between them. The length of the CDR3 is 15 residues. Germline CDR1 reads PRHDT; CDR2 reads FYEKMQ (reference sequence). The CDR3 protein is CASSLETEYQETQYF. CDR3 in DNA: TGTGCCAGCAGCTTGGAAACAGAGTACCAAGAGACCCAGTACTTC. Drawing the rest from reference TRBV13 and TRBJ2-5, the complete variable domain is AAGVIQSPRHLIKEKRETATLKCYPIPRHDTVYWYQQGPGQDPQFLISFYEKMQSDKGSIPDRFSAQQFSDYHSELNMSSLELGDSALYFCASSLETEYQETQYFGPGTRLLVL.

The rearrangement joins TRBV10-2 to TRBJ1-1; D might be TRBD1 (6 bases). This CDR3 is 14 amino acids long. The V end was cut by 8 bases, the J end by 3 bases, with 16 bases between. The germline V gene encodes CDR1 WSHSY and CDR2 SAAADI. DNA of the CDR3: TGCGCCAGCGAGAAAACAGGGTGGGACACTGAAGCTTTCTTT. Amino acids: CASEKTGWDTEAFF.

The chain carries TRBV7-9 and TRBJ2-2, with TRBD1 identical over 7 bases. Looked up from germline, CDR1 is SEHNR and CDR2 is FQNEAQ (reference sequence). The CDR3 is made up of 18 amino acids. The ends lost 1 base at V and 6 bases at J; junction bases unmatched: 14. As DNA, the CDR3 is TGTGCCAGCAGCTTAGATGCTGTACAGGGGCCGGTCGCCGGGGAGCTGTTTTTT. Protein: CASSLDAVQGPVAGELFF.

This clone was found once. The CDR3 loop is CASSSLDSPNQPQHF. CDR3 DNA sequence: TGTGCCAGCAGCTCCTTAGACAGCCCCAATCAGCCCCAGCATTTT. The chain employs TRBV7-9 and TRBJ1-5; TRBD1 is a possible D gene (5 bases). This CDR3 contains 15 residues. V dropped 4 bases and J dropped 3 bases, with 13 bases sitting between them. CDR1 is SEHNR, CDR2 FQNEAQ, per germline (reference sequence).

In nucleotides, the CDR3 is TGTGCCAGCAGCCCGGGCCGAGCCTCGGGGACCGGGGAGCTGTTTTTT. It is translated as CASSPGRASGTGELFF. The J gene is TRBJ2-2, the V gene TRBV9, with TRBD2 as a possible D gene (5 bases). Germline-derived CDR1 and CDR2 are SGDLS and YYNGEE. The CDR3 covers 16 residues. The V gene lost 4 bases and the J gene lost 5 bases, with 18 bases spanning the gap.

This clone is a singleton in its sample. The rearrangement joins TRBV7-2 to TRBJ2-7; D unresolved. V was cut by 5 bases and J by 2 bases, with 7 bases left in between. Germline assignment: CDR1 SGHTA and CDR2 FQGNSA. The CDR3 totals 12 residues. This CDR3 is CASSLLTYEQYF. The CDR3 coding sequence is TGTGCCAGCAGCCTGCTGACCTACGAGCAGTACTTC.

The count of this clone is one. V is TRBV9 and J is TRBJ2-7; weak D call: TRBD1 (6 bases). Germline-derived CDR1 and CDR2 are SGDLS and YYNGEE. The CDR3 sequence is 15 residues long. V was shortened by 4 bases and J by 0 bases, with 14 bases between the two germline ends. The CDR3 is CASSKTGPHSYEQYF. DNA for the CDR3: TGTGCCAGCAGCAAGACAGGCCCCCACTCCTACGAGCAGTACTTC.

V and J are TRBV2 and TRBJ2-7; D may be TRBD1 (5 bases). Trimming stripped 5 bases from V and 2 bases from J, with 13 bases between. Germline assignment: CDR1 SNHLY and CDR2 FYNNEI. The CDR3 loop spans 14 amino acids. CDR3 in amino acids: CASSQPGQTYEQYF. CDR3 bases: TGTGCCAGCAGTCAACCAGGACAAACCTACGAGCAGTACTTC.

This rearrangement joins TRBV28 to TRBJ2-2; D remains ambiguous. The CDR3 extends over 14 amino acids. Looked up from germline, CDR1 is MDHEN and CDR2 is SYDVKM. V dropped 10 bases and J dropped 0 bases, with 12 bases sitting between them. DNA of the CDR3: TGTGCCACCCAAGGTTCCGCGAACACCGGGGAGCTGTTTTTT. Translation: CATQGSANTGELFF.

The chain uses TRBV16 and TRBJ2-7; no firm D call. V lost 1 base and J lost 5, with 15 bases in between. CDR3 length equals 15 residues. From germline, CDR1 is KGHSY and CDR2 FQNENV. CDR3 DNA: TGTGCCAGCAGCCAATGGTCAGGCAAAGACCACGAGCAGTACTTC. It specifies CASSQWSGKDHEQYF.